This T cell receptor (beta chain) was documented in a study of T cells in Graves' hyperthyroidism and ophthalmopathy. On the study more broadly: At the time of initial diagnosis and before any treatment, peripheral blood was collected.

Germline V gene sequence: CDR1 SNHLY, CDR2 FYNNEI. V shed 8 bases and J 1 base; nucleotides not matched to a gene: 4. CDR3 length: 15 residues. This clonotype came up a few times. RNA transcripts gave rise to amplified TCR beta CDR3 regions. The primer set for the first-round RT-PCR of the TCR CDR3 was HTBI. TCRdb reanalysed the multiplex PCR reads using MiXCR and keeps one entry per CDR3 protein. The sample carries under 300,000 distinct CDR3 sequences, 20% to 25% recorded once. The chain recombines TRBV2 with TRBJ2-3; 12 bases are shared with TRBD2. This clonotype originated in a man younger than 40 with Graves' ophthalmopathy. The sample was blood. The CDR3 DNA is TGTGCCAGCGGAAGACTAGCGGGAGGCACAGATACGCAGTATTTT. This gives the protein CASGRLAGGTDTQYF. Based on the CDR3 plus reference TRBV2 and TRBJ2-3, the full variable domain is EPEVTQTPSHQVTQMGQEVILRCVPISNHLYFYWYRQILGQKVEFLVSFYNNEISEKSEIFDDQFSVERPDGSNFTLKIRSTKLEDSAMYFCASGRLAGGTDTQYFGPGTRLTVL.